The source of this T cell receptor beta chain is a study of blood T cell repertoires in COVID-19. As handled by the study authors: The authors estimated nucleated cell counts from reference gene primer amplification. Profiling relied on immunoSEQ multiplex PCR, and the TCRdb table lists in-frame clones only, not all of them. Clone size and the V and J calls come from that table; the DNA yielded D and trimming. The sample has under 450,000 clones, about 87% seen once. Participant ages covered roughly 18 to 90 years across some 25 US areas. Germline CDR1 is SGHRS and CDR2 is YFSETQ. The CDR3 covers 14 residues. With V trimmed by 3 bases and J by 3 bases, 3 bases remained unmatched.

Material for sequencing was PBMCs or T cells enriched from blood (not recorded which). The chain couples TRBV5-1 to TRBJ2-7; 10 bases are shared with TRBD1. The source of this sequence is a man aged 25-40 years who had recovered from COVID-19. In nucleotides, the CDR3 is TGCGCCAGCAGCTCGGGGACAGGGGACTACGAGCAGTACTTC. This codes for CASSSGTGDYEQYF.